This is a list of T cell receptor beta chains from one sample in a study of CD4 T cells in relation to SARS-CoV-2 and coronaviruses. These receptors are not linked to any known antigen. Clones were sequenced by immunoSEQ multiplex PCR, and TCRdb holds only the in-frame ones, with some missing. The sample consists of 43,000 or so clones, roughly 80% of them appearing once. Sequenced: naive CD4+ T cells from PBMCs, cultured in vitro. The receptors were sampled from an adult with COVID-19. CDR3s include the opening cysteine and the closing phenylalanine or tryptophan. The D gene is left open where the match is weak. A clone size is listed for some rows: how often the clone was seen (once, few, many), or a class if it is expanded.

V,J,size,D,DNA,CDR3
TRBV28,TRBJ2-1,NA,TRBD2,TGTGCCAGCAGTTTGCGAGGACTAGTTATCAATGAGCAGTTCTTC,CASSLRGLVINEQFF
TRBV7-2,TRBJ2-1,once,TRBD2,TGTGCCAGCAGCTTACCCGGACTAGCGGGAGTTCTTGAGCAGTTCTTC,CASSLPGLAGVLEQFF
TRBV7-9,TRBJ1-5,NA,NA,TGTGCCAGCAGCCATGAAGGCAATCAGCCCCAGCATTTT,CASSHEGNQPQHF
TRBV28,TRBJ2-2,NA,TRBD2,TGTGCCAGCAGTTCGATGACTAGCGGGAGGGCCCGGACCGGGGAGCTGTTTTTT,CASSSMTSGRARTGELFF
TRBV3-1/TRBV3-2,TRBJ2-2,NA,TRBD2,TGTGCCAGCAGCCAAGCCGGGAGGGCGAACACCGGGGAGCTGTTTTTT,CASSQAGRANTGELFF
TRBV27,TRBJ2-3,few,NA,TGTGCCAGCAGTTTACACCGGGACACGCAGTATTTT,CASSLHRDTQYF
TRBV2,TRBJ1-5,NA,NA,TGTGCCAGCAGTCCTTTGGGGGGCAATCAGCCCCAGCATTTT,CASSPLGGNQPQHF
TRBV5-1,TRBJ1-4,NA,TRBD1,TGCGCCAGCAGCATACAGGGGGCTAATGAAAAACTGTTTTTT,CASSIQGANEKLFF
TRBV6-2/TRBV6-3,TRBJ1-4,NA,NA,TGTGCCAGCAGTCTACCCCCAAACCGCGCAACTAATGAAAAACTGTTTTTT,CASSLPPNRATNEKLFF
TRBV20-1,TRBJ1-1,NA,NA,TGCAGTGCAAGCGACACTGAAGCTTTCTTT,CSASDTEAFF
TRBV6-6,TRBJ1-5,once,NA,TGTGCCAGCACCTCCTGGACAGGCAATCAGCCCCAGCATTTT,CASTSWTGNQPQHF
TRBV7-9,TRBJ2-7,NA,TRBD2,TGTGCCAGCAGCCAGTCGGTAGCGGGAGGCCCCTACGAGCAGTACTTC,CASSQSVAGGPYEQYF
TRBV4-1,TRBJ1-5,NA,NA,TGCGCCAGCAGCCAAGTAGGACGACCGAAGCCCCAGCATTTT,CASSQVGRPKPQHF
TRBV7-9,TRBJ2-7,NA,TRBD1,TGTGCCAGCAGCTTAGAGACAGGGACCTACGAGCAGTACTTC,CASSLETGTYEQYF
TRBV6-6,TRBJ2-5,NA,NA,TGTGCCAGCAGTTACGGGGGTACTAGACAAGAGACCCAGTACTTC,CASSYGGTRQETQYF
TRBV6-4,TRBJ2-7,NA,NA,TGTGCCAGCAGGGACGGCTACGAGCAGTACTTC,CASRDGYEQYF
TRBV11-2,TRBJ1-6,NA,NA,TGTGCCAGCAGCTTAGGACAGAATTCACCCCTCCACTTT,CASSLGQNSPLHF
TRBV4-1,TRBJ2-3,once,TRBD1,TGCGCCAGCAGCCAGATTGGGACAGGGAGCACAGATACGCAGTATTTT,CASSQIGTGSTDTQYF
TRBV5-4,TRBJ2-7,NA,NA,TGTGCCAGCTCACAGACGGGAAGCTACGAGCAGTACTTC,CASSQTGSYEQYF
TRBV5-8,TRBJ2-1,NA,NA,TGTGCCAGCAGCTTGGCTCGGGACTCCAAACGGGGCAATGAGCAGTTCTTC,CASSLARDSKRGNEQFF
TRBV5-6,TRBJ2-1,few,NA,TGTGCCAGCAGCTCCCTGACGAACAATGAGCAGTTCTTC,CASSSLTNNEQFF
TRBV18,TRBJ2-4,NA,NA,TGTGCCAGCTCACCGACTCGCCTCGACAGACTAGCCAAAAACATTCAGTACTTC,CASSPTRLDRLAKNIQYF
TRBV25-1,TRBJ1-6,NA,NA,TGTGCCAGCAGTGAAGGGGGGGCCAGCTCCTATAATTCACCCCTCCACTTT,CASSEGGASSYNSPLHF
TRBV7-9,TRBJ2-5,NA,NA,TGTGCCAGCAGCTCCGGGCTCGGGACAACCGGAGAGACCCAGTACTTC,CASSSGLGTTGETQYF
TRBV5-1,TRBJ2-1,NA,NA,TGCGCCAGCAGCAGGTCCGGGACGAGCAATGAGCAGTTCTTC,CASSRSGTSNEQFF
TRBV7-9,TRBJ2-2,NA,TRBD2,TGTGCCAGCAGCTTACTAGCGGGAGGGACCGGGGAGCTGTTTTTT,CASSLLAGGTGELFF
TRBV19,TRBJ2-5,NA,NA,TGTGCCAGTAGTATGGTAAGCGGCCGCGAGACCCAGTACTTC,CASSMVSGRETQYF
TRBV28,TRBJ2-7,few,TRBD1,TGTGCCAGCAGCCCGAACCCCGGACAGGGCGAGCAGTACTTC,CASSPNPGQGEQYF
TRBV24-1,TRBJ2-1,once,NA,TGTGCCACCAGTGATTCAGGGGTGAGGTACAATGAGCAGTTCTTC,CATSDSGVRYNEQFF
TRBV5-6,TRBJ1-1,NA,NA,TGTGCCAGCAGCTTGGTATCGGTAGGGGCTGAAGCTTTCTTT,CASSLVSVGAEAFF
TRBV18,TRBJ2-1,NA,NA,TGTGCCAGCTCACCACGTGACAAGGCCAATGAGCAGTTCTTC,CASSPRDKANEQFF
TRBV18,TRBJ2-1,NA,TRBD1,TGTGCCAGCTCACCACCCTCAGGGGGCGCCCACAATGAGCAGTTCTTC,CASSPPSGGAHNEQFF
TRBV5-4,TRBJ1-4,NA,NA,TGTGCCAGCAGCCCTAAAACAGGGCACGAAAAACTGTTTTTT,CASSPKTGHEKLFF